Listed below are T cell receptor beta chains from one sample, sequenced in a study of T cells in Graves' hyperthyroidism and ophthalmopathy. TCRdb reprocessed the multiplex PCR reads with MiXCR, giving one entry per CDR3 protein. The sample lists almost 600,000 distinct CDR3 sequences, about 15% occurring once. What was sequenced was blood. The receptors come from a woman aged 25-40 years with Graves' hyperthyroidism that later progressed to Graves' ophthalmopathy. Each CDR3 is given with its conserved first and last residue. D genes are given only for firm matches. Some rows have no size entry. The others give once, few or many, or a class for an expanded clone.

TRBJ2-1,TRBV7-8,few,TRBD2,TGTGCCAGTACACTTCAGGGACTATCCTCCTACAATGAGCAGTTCTTC,CASTLQGLSSYNEQFF
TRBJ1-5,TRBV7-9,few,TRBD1,TGTGCCAGCAGCTCCCTAGACAGGGACGGGGGTCAGCCCCAGCATTTT,CASSSLDRDGGQPQHF
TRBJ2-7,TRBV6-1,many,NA,TGTGCCAGCTCTGGGGAAGCCTACGAGCAGTACTTC,CASSGEAYEQYF
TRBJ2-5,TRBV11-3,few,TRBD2,TGCGCCAGCAGCGACCGCCCCAAGCGGGGGCAAGAGACCCAGTACTTC,CASSDRPKRGQETQYF
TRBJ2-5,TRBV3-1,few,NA,TGTGCCAGCAGCCGATCGGGGGTGGGGGAAGAGACCCAGTACTTC,CASSRSGVGEETQYF
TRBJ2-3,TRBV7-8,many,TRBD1,TGTGCCAGCAGCTTATCCGGGACAGTCCGCACAGATACGCAGTATTTT,CASSLSGTVRTDTQYF
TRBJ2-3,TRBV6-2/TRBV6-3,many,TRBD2,TGTGCCAGCAGTAGGACCGGGACTAGCGGGACAGATACGCAGTATTTT,CASSRTGTSGTDTQYF
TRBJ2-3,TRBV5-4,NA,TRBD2,TGTGCCAGCACCCACTGGGAGGGGACAGATACGCAGTATTTT,CASTHWEGTDTQYF
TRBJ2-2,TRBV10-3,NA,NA,TGTGCCACTGGGCCTTCCAAGGCATCCGGGGAGCTGTTTTTT,CATGPSKASGELFF
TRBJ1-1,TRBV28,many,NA,TGTGCCAGCAGTTTAGCCCTACCAAGTGAAGCTTTCTTT,CASSLALPSEAFF
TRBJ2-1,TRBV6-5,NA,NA,TGTGCCAGCAGTTACTCGATGACCGGGGCCTCCTACAATGAGCAGTTCTTC,CASSYSMTGASYNEQFF
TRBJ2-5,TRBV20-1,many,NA,TGCAGTGCTAGCTACAGGGAAGAGACCCAGTACTTC,CSASYREETQYF
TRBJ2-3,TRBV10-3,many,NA,TGTGCCATCAGTGAGCTTAGCGACACAGATACGCAGTATTTT,CAISELSDTDTQYF
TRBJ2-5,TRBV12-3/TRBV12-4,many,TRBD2,TGTGCCAGCAGCTTTAGCGGGGGGGGGACCCAGTACTTC,CASSFSGGGTQYF
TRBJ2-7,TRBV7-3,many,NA,TGTGCCAGCAGCTTAACGGGTGGGGAGTTGTACGAGCAGTACTTC,CASSLTGGELYEQYF
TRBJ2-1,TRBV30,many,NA,TGTGCCTGGAGTGTTTTGGGGAGCGGAGCCTGGAATGAGCAGTTCTTC,CAWSVLGSGAWNEQFF
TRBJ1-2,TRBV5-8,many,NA,TGTGCCAGCAGCTTGGGTGGTCAGATACGTGGCTACACCTTC,CASSLGGQIRGYTF
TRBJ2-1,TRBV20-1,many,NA,TGCAGTGCTAGACCCAGCTTAGACAATGAGCAGTTCTTC,CSARPSLDNEQFF
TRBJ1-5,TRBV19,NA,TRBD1,TGTGCCAGTAGTATTCTGGAGGGGGCCTTTTCAGAGCCCCAGCATTTT,CASSILEGAFSEPQHF
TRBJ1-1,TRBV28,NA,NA,TGTGCCAGCAGACCTCGCGCCGGGGGTTCCGTGGCTGAAGCTTTCTTT,CASRPRAGGSVAEAFF
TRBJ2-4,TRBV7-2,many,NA,TGTGCCAGCAGCTTACAAAGGGACATTCAGTACTTC,CASSLQRDIQYF
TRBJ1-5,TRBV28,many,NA,TGTGCCAGCAGTTTATTCAGCAATAGCAATCAGCCCCAGCATTTT,CASSLFSNSNQPQHF
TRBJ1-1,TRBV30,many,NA,TGTGCCTGGAGTGTACGGATGAACACTGAAGCTTTCTTT,CAWSVRMNTEAFF
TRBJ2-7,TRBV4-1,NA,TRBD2,TGCGCCAGCAGCATTTTAGCGGGAGGAGGAAACGAGCAGTACTTC,CASSILAGGGNEQYF
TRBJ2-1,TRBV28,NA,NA,TGTGCCAGCACAATCGGAACCTACAATGAGCAGTTCTTC,CASTIGTYNEQFF
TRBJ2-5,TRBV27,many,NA,TGTGCCAGCAGCCCGCTCGGAGGGCCCTGGGAGACCCAGTACTTC,CASSPLGGPWETQYF
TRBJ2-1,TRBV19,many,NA,TGTGCCACCTGGTCTGGGAATGAGCAGTTCTTC,CATWSGNEQFF
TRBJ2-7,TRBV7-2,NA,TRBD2,TGTGCCAGCAGCCACGGGACTAGCGGTACCTACGAGCAGTACTTC,CASSHGTSGTYEQYF
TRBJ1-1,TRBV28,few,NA,TGTGCCAGCAGTCAAAGGGGGACTTCAGTCTTGGAAGCTTTCTTT,CASSQRGTSVLEAFF
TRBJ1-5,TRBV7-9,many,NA,TGTGCCAGCGCAGCCACGGGCAATCAGCCCCAGCATTTT,CASAATGNQPQHF
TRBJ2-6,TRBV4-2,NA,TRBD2,TGTGCCAGCAGCATAGCGGGAGGGGACTCTGGGGCCAACGTCCTGACTTTC,CASSIAGGDSGANVLTF
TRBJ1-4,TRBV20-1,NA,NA,TGCAGTGCTAGAGACCGGCGGTTAAATGAAAAACTGTTTTTT,CSARDRRLNEKLFF
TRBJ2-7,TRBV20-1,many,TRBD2,TGCAGTGCTAGAGATCAGCGGGAGGGCCGGATCCACGAGCAGTACTTC,CSARDQREGRIHEQYF
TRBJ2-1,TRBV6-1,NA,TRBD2,TGTGCCAGCAGACTAGCGGGAGGGTACAATGAGCAGTTCTTC,CASRLAGGYNEQFF
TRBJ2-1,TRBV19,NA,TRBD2,TGTGCCAGTAGTATGAGGGCTAGCGGGAGTACCCCCCCCAATGAGCAGTTCTTC,CASSMRASGSTPPNEQFF
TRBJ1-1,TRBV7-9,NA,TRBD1,TGTGCCAGCAGCTTAGAGGAGGGGGCGAGGACTGAAGCTTTCTTT,CASSLEEGARTEAFF
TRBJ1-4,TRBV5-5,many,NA,TGTGCCAGCAGCTTGCTGGGAGGAAAACTGTTTTTT,CASSLLGGKLFF
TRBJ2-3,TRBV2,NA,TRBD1,TGTGCCAGTTCCGGGACAGGGTTCGCAGATACGCAGTATTTT,CASSGTGFADTQYF
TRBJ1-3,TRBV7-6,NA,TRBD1,TGTGCCAGCAGCCCCTCACAGGGGACGGGAAACACCATATATTTT,CASSPSQGTGNTIYF
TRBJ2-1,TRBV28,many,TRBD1,TGTGCCAGCAGTGGGACAGGCCTCCCTAACGAGCAGTTCTTC,CASSGTGLPNEQFF
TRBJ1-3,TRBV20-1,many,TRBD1,TGCAGTGCCCGGGACAGCGGTGGCTCTGGAAACACCATATATTTT,CSARDSGGSGNTIYF
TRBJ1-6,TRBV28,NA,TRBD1,TGTGCCAGCAGTATCACCGGGACAGGGACTAATTCACCCCTCCACTTT,CASSITGTGTNSPLHF
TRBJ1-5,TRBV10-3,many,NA,TGTGCCATCAGTGAGTCACCCGGGCAGCCCCAGCATTTT,CAISESPGQPQHF
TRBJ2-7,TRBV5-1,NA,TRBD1,TGCGCCAGCCATACGGACAGGGGGTCCTACGAGCAGTACTTC,CASHTDRGSYEQYF
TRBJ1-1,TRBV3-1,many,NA,TGTGCCAGCAGCCCCTTGACAGCGAACACTGAAGCTTTCTTT,CASSPLTANTEAFF
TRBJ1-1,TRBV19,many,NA,TGTGCCAGTACCAAAAACAGACAGATAAACACTGAAGCTTTCTTT,CASTKNRQINTEAFF
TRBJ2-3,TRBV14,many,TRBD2,TGTGCCAGCAGCCCGGGAGGGAGGGCCGTGGGAGATACGCAGTATTTT,CASSPGGRAVGDTQYF
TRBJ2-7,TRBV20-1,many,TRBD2,TGCAGTGCCCGCGGGCGGGAGAGAACCTACGAGCAGTACTTC,CSARGRERTYEQYF
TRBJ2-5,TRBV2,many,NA,TGTGCCAGCATCGACTGGCGGGCAGAGACCCAGTACTTC,CASIDWRAETQYF
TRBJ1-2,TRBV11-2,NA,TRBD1,TGTGCCAGCAGCTTAGTCCGCCCGGGACAGGGTGGCTATGGCTACACCTTC,CASSLVRPGQGGYGYTF
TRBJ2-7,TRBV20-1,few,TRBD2,TGCAGTGCCCCCCAATTAGCGGGAGCCTACGAGCAGTACTTC,CSAPQLAGAYEQYF
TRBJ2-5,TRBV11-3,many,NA,TGTGCCAGCAGTCCAGGGATAGAGACCCAGTACTTC,CASSPGIETQYF
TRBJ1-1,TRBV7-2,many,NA,TGTGCCAGCAGCTTAGTGGCGGGGGTGAACACTGAAGCTTTCTTT,CASSLVAGVNTEAFF
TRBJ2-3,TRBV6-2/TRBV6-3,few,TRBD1,TGTGCCAGCAGACGACAGGGGGCATTGACAGATACACAGTATTTT,CASRRQGALTDTQYF
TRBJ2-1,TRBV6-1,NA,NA,TGTGCCAGCAGTCGCGAGACACTATCCTACAATGAGCAGTTCTTC,CASSRETLSYNEQFF
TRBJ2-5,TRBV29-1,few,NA,TGCAGCGTTGGGAACCTACAAGAGACCCAGTACTTC,CSVGNLQETQYF
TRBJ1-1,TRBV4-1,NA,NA,TGCGCCAGCAGCCAAGATCATGGGCGGGCTGAAGCTTTCTTT,CASSQDHGRAEAFF
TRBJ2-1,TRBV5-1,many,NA,TGCGCCAGCAGCCGTCGTGGGATTAAGAGCTCCTACAATGAGCAGTTCTTC,CASSRRGIKSSYNEQFF
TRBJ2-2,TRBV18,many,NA,TGTGCCAGCTCACGGGCGACGAGGGGGAGATCTAACACCGGGGAGCTGTTTTTT,CASSRATRGRSNTGELFF